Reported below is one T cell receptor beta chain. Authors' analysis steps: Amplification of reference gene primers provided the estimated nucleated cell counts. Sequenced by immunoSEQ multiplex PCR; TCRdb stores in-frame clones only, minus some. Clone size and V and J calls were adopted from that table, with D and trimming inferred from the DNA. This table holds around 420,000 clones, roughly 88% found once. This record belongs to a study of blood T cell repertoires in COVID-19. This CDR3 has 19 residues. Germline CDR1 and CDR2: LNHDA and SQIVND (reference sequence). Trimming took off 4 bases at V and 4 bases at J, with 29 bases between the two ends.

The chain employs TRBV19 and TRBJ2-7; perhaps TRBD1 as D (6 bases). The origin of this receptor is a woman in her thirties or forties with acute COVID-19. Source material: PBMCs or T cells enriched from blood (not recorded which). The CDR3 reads CASSRGTDPRQDPRYEQYF. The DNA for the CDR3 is TGTGCCAGTAGTAGGGGAACAGACCCGCGACAGGACCCCCGGTACGAGCAGTACTTC. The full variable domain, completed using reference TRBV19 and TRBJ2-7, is DGGITQSPKYLFRKEGQNVTLSCEQNLNHDAMYWYRQDPGQGLRLIYYSQIVNDFQKGDIAEGYSVSREKKESFPLTVTSAQKNPTAFYLCASSRGTDPRQDPRYEQYFGPGTRLTVT.